One sample yielded the 18 T cell receptor beta chains listed below, sequenced in a study of CD8+CD57+ T cells in acquired aplastic anemia. Flow cytometry had shown expanded CD8+CD57+ cells in the patients chosen for sequencing. The use of genomic DNA as template underpinned the TCR beta VDJ and CDR3 profiling. TCRdb re-called the reads through MiXCR, storing one row per CDR3 protein. The sample lists 300,000 or so distinct CDR3 sequences, under 60% occurring once. Material for sequencing was sorted CD4+, CD8+, or CD8+CD57+ T cells (not recorded which) from PBMCs. These receptors originate from a human donor with aplastic anemia.

The chain has TRBV5-6 and TRBJ2-7; the match to TRBD2 covers 8 bases. V lost 7 bases, J lost 2 bases, and 5 bases stayed unmatched. This CDR3 spans 13 amino acids. Per the germline V gene, CDR1 is SGHDT and CDR2 is YYEEEE. The CDR3 nucleotides are TGTGCCAGCCTGGGACTAGGAGCCTACGAGCAGTACTTC. Amino acid sequence: CASLGLGAYEQYF.

This sequence joins TRBV24-1 and TRBJ1-2; 7 bases are shared with TRBD1. This CDR3 has 14 amino acids. The V segment lost 2 bases and the J segment 5 bases; nucleotides outside the gene matches: 4. Germline CDR1 reads KGHDR; CDR2 reads SFDVKD. The CDR3 DNA sequence: TGTGCCACCAGTGATTGGACAGGTGGATATGGCTACACCTTC. Protein: CATSDWTGGYGYTF.

This clonotype was seen only a few times. This chain connects TRBV7-3 to TRBJ2-1; D is unresolved. The CDR3 sequence is 13 residues long. Germline V gene data show CDR1 as SGHTA and CDR2 as FQGTGA. V gave up 5 bases and J gave up 9 bases, with 14 bases separating them. As DNA, the CDR3 is TGTGCCAGCAGCCAAGGACCATTCCTTGAGCAGTTCTTC. It codes for CASSQGPFLEQFF. The entire variable domain, with the rest obtained from reference TRBV7-3 and TRBJ2-1, is as follows: GAGVSQTPSNKVTEKGKYVELRCDPISGHTALYWYRQSLGQGPEFLIYFQGTGAADDSGLPNDRFFAVRPEGSVSTLKIQRTERGDSAVYLCASSQGPFLEQFFGPGTRLTVL.

To note about this clonotype: The junction departs from germline at one end; a sequencing error may be responsible. The genes are TRBV20-1 and TRBJ1-4; 8 nucleotides line up with TRBD1. This CDR3 spans 11 amino acids. Germline V gene sequence: CDR1 DFQATT, CDR2 SNEGSKA (reference sequence). CDR3 nucleotides: TGCGGTGCCGCGGGACAGGCGGCTGTGTTTTTT. As protein: CGAAGQAAVFF.

This sequence joins TRBV20-1 and TRBJ2-5; 8 bases align to TRBD2. V was clipped by 3 bases and J by 0 bases; unmatched bases: 6. The V gene's germline CDR1 is DFQATT and CDR2 SNEGSKA (reference sequence). This CDR3 spans 15 amino acids. DNA for the CDR3: TGCAGTGCTAGTGGGCGGGGGGACTACCAAGAGACCCAGTACTTC. This sequence encodes CSASGRGDYQETQYF.

In its sample, this clonotype was seen a few times. The genes are TRBV12-3 or TRBV12-4 and TRBJ2-7, with D unresolved. The germline V and J ends were trimmed by 6 bases and 0 bases, with 9 bases remaining between them. CDR3 length: 13 residues. The CDR3 DNA follows: TGTGCCAGCAGGGGCGGACCCTCCTACGAGCAGTACTTC. Its protein product is CASRGGPSYEQYF.

The chain is built from TRBV7-8 and TRBJ2-1, with 10 bases aligning to TRBD2. In germline, CDR1 is SGHVS, CDR2 FQNEAQ. J was trimmed by 7 bases and V by 0 bases; bases with no gene match: 6. The CDR3 is 16 residues long. The CDR3, as DNA: TGTGCCAGCAGCTTAGCTAGCGGGAGGCCGGGGAATGAGCAGTTCTTC. Translation: CASSLASGRPGNEQFF.

This clonotype was seen repeatedly, ten times or more. V usage is TRBV5-1 and J usage is TRBJ2-1, with 9 bases lining up with TRBD2. The ends lost 5 bases at V and 6 bases at J; junction bases unmatched: 6. CDR3 length: 14 amino acids. Germline V gives CDR1 SGHRS, CDR2 YFSETQ. The CDR3 is CASRRGTSSNEQFF. Written as DNA, the CDR3 is TGCGCCAGCAGACGGGGGACTAGCAGCAATGAGCAGTTCTTC.

The chain uses TRBV27 and TRBJ1-2, with D maybe TRBD1 (6 bases). Per the germline V gene, CDR1 is MNHEY and CDR2 is SMNVEV (reference sequence). Trimming shortened V by 5 bases and J by 8 bases, and 15 bases separated the two germline ends. This CDR3 is built from 13 residues. CDR3 nucleotides: TGTGCCAGCAGTCCACAGGGTTATAACGGCTACACCTTC. Its protein product is CASSPQGYNGYTF.

The rearrangement uses TRBV5-1 and TRBJ2-4; 9 bases fit TRBD2. V trimming: 4 bases; J trimming: 8 bases; junction bases outside the gene matches: 7. Looked up from germline, CDR1 is SGHRS and CDR2 is YFSETQ. There are 14 residues in the CDR3. CDR3 sequence (DNA): TGCGCCAGCAGCCTTAGCGGGGGCGTTGACATTCAGTACTTC. It is translated as CASSLSGGVDIQYF. Full variable domain (remainder filled in from reference TRBV5-1 and TRBJ2-4): KAGVTQTPRYLIKTRGQQVTLSCSPISGHRSVSWYQQTPGQGLQFLFEYFSETQRNKGNFPGRFSGRQFSNSRSEMNVSTLELGDSALYLCASSLSGGVDIQYFGAGTRLSVL.

The chain uses TRBV7-2 and TRBJ2-3; D call uncertain. V lost 0 bases and J 3 bases, leaving 13 bases between the germline ends. Germline loops: CDR1 SGHTA, CDR2 FQGNSA. CDR3 length: 16 amino acids. The CDR3 DNA follows: TGTGCCAGCAGCTTAGCGGGGTGGGTACCTACAGATACGCAGTATTTT. This translates into CASSLAGWVPTDTQYF.

The sample holds many counts of this clonotype. This chain uses TRBV3-1 with TRBJ2-2, with D perhaps matching TRBD2 (5 bases). Germline values: CDR1 LGHDT, CDR2 YNNKEL (reference sequence). The CDR3 runs to 15 residues. Trimming cost V 6 bases and J 4 bases, with 15 bases left between them. CDR3 sequence reads: CASRQRGLITGELFF. The CDR3 DNA follows: TGTGCCAGCAGGCAAAGAGGGCTGATCACCGGGGAGCTGTTTTTT.

J is TRBJ1-6 and V is TRBV20-1; 8 bases line up with TRBD1. The CDR3 runs to 15 residues. The ends lost 4 bases at V and 7 bases at J; junction bases unmatched: 9. The germline gives CDR1 DFQATT, CDR2 SNEGSKA (reference sequence). CDR3 nucleotide sequence: TGCAGTGCTATACAGGGGGACCGAGCAAATTCACCCCTCCACTTT. Translating gives CSAIQGDRANSPLHF.

V is TRBV19 and J is TRBJ2-7; D may be TRBD1 or TRBD2 (7 bases each). V shed 6 bases and J shed 4 bases, with 16 bases lying between them. The CDR3 is 14 amino acids. From germline, CDR1 is LNHDA and CDR2 SQIVND (reference sequence). The CDR3 bases are TGTGCCAGTAGGCCAGGGGGGGCGAAATACGAGCAGTACTTC. It translates to CASRPGGAKYEQYF.

This clonotype was recorded at least ten times. The chain employs TRBV5-1 and TRBJ1-1, with D perhaps TRBD1 (5 bases). Trimming stripped 0 bases from V and 4 bases from J, with 16 bases between. This CDR3 is built from 16 residues. Germline V gene lookup returns CDR1 SGHRS and CDR2 YFSETQ. The CDR3 is CASSLAPGWGGTEAFF. The CDR3 coding sequence is TGCGCCAGCAGCTTGGCCCCAGGGTGGGGGGGCACTGAAGCTTTCTTT.

This clonotype was counted at least ten times. The chain is built from TRBV11-2 and TRBJ2-3, with 8 bases fitting TRBD2. The CDR3 has 15 amino acids. Germline values: CDR1 SGHAT, CDR2 FQNNGV. Losses at the gene ends were 5 bases for V and 2 bases for J; bases not matched to a gene: 6. Here the CDR3 reads CASSPGGAITDTQYF. The CDR3 nucleotides are TGTGCCAGCAGCCCCGGGGGGGCAATCACAGATACGCAGTATTTT.

The genes are TRBV27 and TRBJ2-3; TRBD2 matches at 12 bases. V was pared by 6 bases and J by 8 bases, with 6 bases of the junction left unmatched. This CDR3 contains 14 residues. The germline CDR1 and CDR2 sequences are MNHEY and SMNVEV (reference sequence). The CDR3 nucleotides are TGTGCCAGCAGCCGGACTAGCGGGACTGCTACGCAGTATTTT. Residues: CASSRTSGTATQYF.

This clonotype appeared a single time. The chain links TRBV25-1 to TRBJ2-2, with D tentatively TRBD2 (6 bases). The CDR3 runs 17 residues. Trimming stripped 4 bases from V and 2 bases from J, with 17 bases between. CDR1 and CDR2 from the germline V gene are MGHDK and SYGVNS. CDR3 loop: CASSVVAIAANTGELFF. CDR3 nucleotides: TGTGCCAGCAGTGTAGTAGCGATAGCGGCAAACACCGGGGAGCTGTTTTTT.